The 19 T cell receptor beta chains listed next were all sequenced from one sample in a study of metastatic and nonmetastatic thyroid tumors. MiXCR re-clonotyped the PCR reads for TCRdb. The repertoire holds roughly 34,000 clones, with 20% to 25% as singletons. Every patient underwent thyroid surgery untreated. Specimen: tumor tissue. The source of these receptors is a male donor with papillary thyroid cancer or a benign thyroid nodule (not recorded which). Some clones in this sample may be carry-over from other donors' samples.

By share, this clone ranks as medium-sized (0.01 to 0.1%). The chain recombines TRBV20-1 with TRBJ2-7; TRBD2 matches 12 bases. Looked up from germline, CDR1 is DFQATT and CDR2 is SNEGSKA (reference sequence). The CDR3 is 13 residues long. With V trimmed by 3 bases and J by 4 bases, 1 base remained unmatched. As DNA, the CDR3 is TGCAGTGCTAGTACTAGCGGGAGGTACGAGCAGTACTTC. Its translation is CSASTSGRYEQYF.

The table lists this clone with many counts. This rearrangement joins TRBV5-5 to TRBJ1-1, with 11 nucleotides matching TRBD1. Looked up from germline, CDR1 is SGHKS and CDR2 is YYEKEE (reference sequence). Germline trimming cut 4 bases from V and 6 bases from J; bases unmatched to any gene: 11. The CDR3 loop spans 16 amino acids. CDR3 in amino acids: CASSDQTRGQGAEAFF. CDR3 nucleotide sequence: TGTGCCAGCAGCGATCAGACCCGGGGACAGGGGGCTGAAGCTTTCTTT.

This clone is medium-sized. This chain uses TRBV6-1 with TRBJ2-7; the D gene is possibly TRBD2 (6 bases). Germline-derived CDR1 and CDR2 are MNHNS and SASEGT. V lost 5 bases and J lost 9, with 17 bases in between. The CDR3 contains 13 residues. Here the CDR3 reads CASSRSEEGRQYF. Written as DNA, the CDR3 is TGTGCCAGCAGTAGGTCCGAGGAGGGACGGCAGTACTTC.

The chain carries TRBV7-3 and TRBJ1-2, with TRBD1 matching over 8 bases. The V gene's germline CDR1 is SGHTA and CDR2 FQGTGA. After removal of 6 bases from V and 5 bases from J, the junction contained 11 bases not matched to a gene. The CDR3 sequence is 15 residues long. The CDR3 here is CASSLTGQGAYGYTF. CDR3 nucleotides: TGTGCCAGCAGTCTAACAGGCCAGGGGGCTTATGGCTACACCTTC.

Details on this clone: This may arise from a read error, as a much more abundant clone is one base away. The same CDR3 is also encoded by other DNA sequences in this sample. The chain joins TRBV10-3 to TRBJ1-2; D not resolved. V lost 6 bases to trimming and J lost 7 bases, with 12 bases between them. This CDR3 has 12 amino acids. Germline assignment: CDR1 ENHRY and CDR2 SYGVKD. The CDR3 DNA reads as TGTGCCATCAGCGGAGATTCGGGTGGCTACACCTTC. Translation gives CAISGDSGGYTF.

This clone was observed at least ten times. The chain links TRBV10-3 to TRBJ2-5; a possible D gene is TRBD2 (6 bases). From germline, CDR1 is ENHRY and CDR2 SYGVKD. This CDR3 region has 16 residues. Trimming cost V 10 bases and J 5 bases, with 26 bases left between them. CDR3 coding DNA: TGTGCCACCCAAGGGTTCGCGGAGGGGACGTTTGAGACCCAGTACTTC. Residues: CATQGFAEGTFETQYF.

This clone was seen ten or more times. The chain couples TRBV6-1 to TRBJ2-5; D is unresolved. Per the germline V gene, CDR1 is MNHNS and CDR2 is SASEGT. The germline V and J ends were trimmed by 1 base and 1 base, with 10 bases remaining between them. CDR3 length equals 15 residues. The CDR3 nucleotides read TGTGCCAGCAGTGAAGTACGGCCCGCCCAAGAGACCCAGTACTTC. Residues: CASSEVRPAQETQYF.

This clone has a count of ten or more. The chain recombines TRBV4-2 with TRBJ2-3, with D unclear. The germline V and J ends were trimmed by 2 bases and 0 bases, with 0 bases remaining between them. Germline V gene data show CDR1 as LGHNA and CDR2 as YNFKEQ. This CDR3 comprises 12 residues. Here the CDR3 DNA reads TGTGCCAGCAGCCAAAGCACAGATACGCAGTATTTT. Encoded protein: CASSQSTDTQYF.

This clone has ten or more counts. This rearrangement joins TRBV7-9 to TRBJ2-3, with 8 bases aligning to TRBD2. The J segment lost 8 bases and the V segment lost 3 bases, leaving 13 bases of the junction unmatched. The CDR3 has 16 amino acids. Germline assignment: CDR1 SEHNR and CDR2 FQNEAQ (reference sequence). The CDR3 protein is CASSFRQTGTRSTQYF. The CDR3 DNA reads TGTGCCAGCAGCTTCCGGCAAACCGGGACTAGGTCTACGCAGTATTTT. Together with reference TRBV7-9 and TRBJ2-3, the CDR3 gives the full variable domain: DTGVSQNPRHKITKRGQNVTFRCDPISEHNRLYWYRQTLGQGPEFLTYFQNEAQLEKSRLLSDRFSAERPKGSFSTLEIQRTEQGDSAMYLCASSFRQTGTRSTQYFGPGTRLTVL.

The chain joins TRBV12-3 or TRBV12-4 to TRBJ1-1, with D possibly matching TRBD1 (6 bases). The CDR3 consists of 14 residues. The V end was cut by 7 bases, the J end by 4 bases, with 16 bases between. CDR3 nucleotides: TGTGCCAGCACCTTCGGGGGGCTGGGCACTGAAGCTTTCTTT. This encodes CASTFGGLGTEAFF.

V is TRBV12-3 or TRBV12-4 and J is TRBJ1-6, with TRBD1 matching over 7 bases. The ends lost 5 bases at V and 6 bases at J; junction bases unmatched: 7. The CDR3 is made up of 15 amino acids. CDR3 sequence reads: CASSPGTVFNSPLHF. The CDR3 coding sequence is TGTGCCAGCAGTCCTGGGACAGTCTTTAATTCACCCCTCCACTTT.

Many counts were recorded for this clone. The chain recombines TRBV30 with TRBJ1-6, with D hard to call. The CDR3 consists of 15 residues. Deletions cut 4 bases from V and 2 bases from J, with 12 bases between. Germline CDR1 reads GTSNPN; CDR2 reads SVGIG (reference sequence). Here the CDR3 reads CAWKKGLPYNSPLHF. The CDR3 region has the DNA TGTGCCTGGAAGAAGGGCTTACCCTATAATTCACCCCTCCACTTT.

This clone showed up many times. The genes are TRBV4-3 and TRBJ2-3, with D maybe TRBD2 (6 bases). CDR1 is LGHNA, CDR2 YSLEER, per germline. The CDR3 is 16 amino acids. Trimming removed 0 bases from V and 3 bases from J, with 13 bases in between. CDR3 loop: CASSQDPASDTDTQYF. CDR3 bases: TGCGCCAGCAGCCAAGATCCGGCTAGCGATACAGATACGCAGTATTTT.

This clone was recorded at least ten times. V gene TRBV20-1 combines with J gene TRBJ2-1; TRBD2 matches 11 bases. The CDR3 is made up of 14 amino acids. Per the germline V gene, CDR1 is DFQATT and CDR2 is SNEGSKA (reference sequence). With V trimmed by 7 bases and J by 6 bases, 8 bases remained unmatched. The CDR3 is CSVLLAGAPNEQFF. DNA for the CDR3: TGCAGTGTCCTACTAGCGGGAGCTCCCAATGAGCAGTTCTTC.

The J gene is TRBJ2-1, the V gene TRBV11-2, with 10 bases aligning to TRBD2. CDR1 is SGHAT, CDR2 FQNNGV, per germline. Unmatched junction bases numbered 11, after V lost 2 bases and J lost 7 bases. The CDR3 spans 17 residues. CDR3 DNA sequence: TGTGCCAGCAGCTTAAAAAGCGGGAGGGTTTTAGGAAATGAGCAGTTCTTC. It codes for CASSLKSGRVLGNEQFF.

The chain combines TRBV19 with TRBJ1-1, with 9 bases matching TRBD1. The germline CDR1 and CDR2 sequences are LNHDA and SQIVND (reference sequence). J was trimmed by 1 base and V by 4 bases; bases with no gene match: 7. CDR3 length equals 16 residues. CDR3 coding DNA: TGTGCCAGTAGTAAACAGGGGGCTGGCGGGAACACTGAAGCTTTCTTT. Amino acid sequence: CASSKQGAGGNTEAFF.

The rearrangement uses TRBV28 and TRBJ2-2; TRBD2 might be the D (5 bases). The CDR3 spans 15 residues. CDR1 and CDR2 from the germline V gene are MDHEN and SYDVKM. V was clipped by 5 bases and J by 7 bases, with 17 bases between them. This CDR3 is CASSGVVLGSGELFF. In DNA form, the CDR3 reads TGTGCCAGCAGTGGGGTGGTACTGGGGAGCGGGGAGCTGTTTTTT.

This clone came up many times. This rearrangement joins TRBV15 to TRBJ1-2; the D gene is possibly TRBD1 (5 bases). Trimming removed 1 base at V and 6 bases at J, with 12 bases between. From germline, CDR1 is LNHNV and CDR2 YYDKDF (reference sequence). The CDR3 is made up of 14 amino acids. CDR3: CATSRGLRGDGYTF. The CDR3 DNA reads as TGTGCCACCAGCAGAGGATTGAGGGGCGATGGCTACACCTTC.

This clone was seen repeatedly, ten times or more. The chain couples TRBV6-2 or TRBV6-3 to TRBJ1-1; D is ambiguous. The CDR3 totals 13 residues. Trimming left V 6 bases short and J 1 base short, with 9 bases between. CDR1 is MNHEY and CDR2 is SVGEGT in the germline V gene. CDR3 nucleotides: TGTGCCAGCAGCCTCGGAGGGAACACTGAAGCTTTCTTT. This codes for CASSLGGNTEAFF.